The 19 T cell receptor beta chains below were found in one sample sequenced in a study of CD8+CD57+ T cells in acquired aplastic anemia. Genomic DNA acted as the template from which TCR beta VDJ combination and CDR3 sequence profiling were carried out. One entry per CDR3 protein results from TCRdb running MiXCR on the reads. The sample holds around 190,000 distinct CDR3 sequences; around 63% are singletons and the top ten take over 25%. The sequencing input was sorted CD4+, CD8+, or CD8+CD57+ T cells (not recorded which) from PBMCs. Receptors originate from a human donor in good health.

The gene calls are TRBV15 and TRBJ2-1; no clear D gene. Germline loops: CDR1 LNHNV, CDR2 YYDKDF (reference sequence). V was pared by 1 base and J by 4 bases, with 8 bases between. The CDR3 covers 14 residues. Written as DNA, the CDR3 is TGTGCCACCAGCAGAGGGGAACAGTACAATGAGCAGTTCTTC. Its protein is CATSRGEQYNEQFF.

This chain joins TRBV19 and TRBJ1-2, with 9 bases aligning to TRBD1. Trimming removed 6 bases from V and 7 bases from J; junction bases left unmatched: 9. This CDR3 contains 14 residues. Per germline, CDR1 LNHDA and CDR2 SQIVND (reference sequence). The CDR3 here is CASRPRDRAAGYTF. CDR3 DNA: TGTGCCAGTAGGCCCCGGGACAGGGCCGCTGGCTACACCTTC.

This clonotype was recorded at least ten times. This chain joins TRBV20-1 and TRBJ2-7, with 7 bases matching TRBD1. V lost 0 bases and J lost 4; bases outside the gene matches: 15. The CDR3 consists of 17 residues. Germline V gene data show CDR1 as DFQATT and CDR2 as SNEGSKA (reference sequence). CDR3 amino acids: CSARDLLIDRVGYEQYF. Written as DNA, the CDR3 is TGCAGTGCTAGAGATCTACTCATTGACAGGGTGGGTTACGAGCAGTACTTC.

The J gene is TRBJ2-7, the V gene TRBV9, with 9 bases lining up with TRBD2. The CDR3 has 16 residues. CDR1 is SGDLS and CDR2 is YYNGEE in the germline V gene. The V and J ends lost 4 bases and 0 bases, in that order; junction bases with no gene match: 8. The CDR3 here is CASSLAGAGTSYEQYF. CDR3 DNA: TGTGCCAGCAGCTTAGCGGGAGCGGGAACCTCCTACGAGCAGTACTTC.

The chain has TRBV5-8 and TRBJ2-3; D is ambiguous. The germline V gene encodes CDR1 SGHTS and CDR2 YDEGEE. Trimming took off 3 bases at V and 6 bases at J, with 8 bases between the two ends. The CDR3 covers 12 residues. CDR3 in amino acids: CASSSPLDTQYF. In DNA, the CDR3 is TGTGCCAGCAGCTCGCCATTGGATACGCAGTATTTT.

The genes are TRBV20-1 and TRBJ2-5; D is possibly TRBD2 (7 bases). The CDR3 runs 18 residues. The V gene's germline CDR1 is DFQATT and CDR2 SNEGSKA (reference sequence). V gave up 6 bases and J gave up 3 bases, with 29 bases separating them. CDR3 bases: TGCAGTGCCCCTGGGGGGGGGGGGACAAAAGAAGATAAAGAGACCCAGTACTTC. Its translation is CSAPGGGGTKEDKETQYF.

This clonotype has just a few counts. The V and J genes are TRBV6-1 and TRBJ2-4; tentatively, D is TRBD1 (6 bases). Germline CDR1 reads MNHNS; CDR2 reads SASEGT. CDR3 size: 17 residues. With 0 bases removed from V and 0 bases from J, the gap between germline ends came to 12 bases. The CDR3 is CASSEAGGLVAKNIQYF. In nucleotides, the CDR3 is TGTGCCAGCAGTGAAGCAGGGGGTTTAGTAGCCAAAAACATTCAGTACTTC.

The CDR3 nucleotides are TGTGCCAGTAGTCTTACCCTCGGGACTAATCAGCCCCAGCATTTT. As protein: CASSLTLGTNQPQHF. The chain carries TRBV19 and TRBJ1-5; tentatively, D is TRBD1 (5 bases). CDR1 is LNHDA, CDR2 SQIVND, per germline (reference sequence). CDR3 length equals 15 residues. The ends were cut back, 5 bases at V and 4 bases at J, with 15 bases in the middle.

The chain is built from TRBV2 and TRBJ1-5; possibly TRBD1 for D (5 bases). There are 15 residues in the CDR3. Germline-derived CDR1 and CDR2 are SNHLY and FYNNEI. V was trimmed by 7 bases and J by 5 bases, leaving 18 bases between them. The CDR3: CASTTQIGVDQPQHF. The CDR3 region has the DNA TGTGCCAGCACAACCCAAATAGGGGTTGATCAGCCCCAGCATTTT.

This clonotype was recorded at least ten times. The CDR3 loop is CASSYSSSSGNTIYF. For the CDR3, the DNA is TGTGCCAGCAGTTACTCGAGCAGCTCTGGAAACACCATATATTTT. The chain employs TRBV6-5 and TRBJ1-3; D remains ambiguous. Between the trimmed V and J ends, which lost 0 bases and 0 bases, there was a span of 6 bases. This CDR3 has 15 amino acids. Germline-derived CDR1 and CDR2 are MNHEY and SVGAGI.

The CDR3 loop reads CASSEDLGSPLHF. CDR3 DNA sequence: TGCGCCAGCAGTGAGGATCTGGGTTCACCCCTCCACTTT. The chain carries TRBV10-2 and TRBJ1-6; D is unclear. Germline V CDR1 and CDR2: WSHSY, SAAADI. Trimming cost V 2 bases and J 9 bases, with 8 bases left between them. The CDR3 extends over 13 amino acids.

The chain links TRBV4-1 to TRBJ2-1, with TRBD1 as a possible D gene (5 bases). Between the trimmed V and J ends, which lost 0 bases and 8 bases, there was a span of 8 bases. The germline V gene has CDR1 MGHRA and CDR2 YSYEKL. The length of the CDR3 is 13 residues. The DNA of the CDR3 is TGCGCCAGCAGCCAAGATCAGGGCGATGAGCAGTTCTTC. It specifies CASSQDQGDEQFF.

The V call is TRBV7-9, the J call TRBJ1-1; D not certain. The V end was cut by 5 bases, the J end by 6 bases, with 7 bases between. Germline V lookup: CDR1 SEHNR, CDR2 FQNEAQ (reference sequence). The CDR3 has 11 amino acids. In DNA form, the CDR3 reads TGTGCCAGCAGCATGACACCTGAAGCTTTCTTT. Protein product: CASSMTPEAFF.

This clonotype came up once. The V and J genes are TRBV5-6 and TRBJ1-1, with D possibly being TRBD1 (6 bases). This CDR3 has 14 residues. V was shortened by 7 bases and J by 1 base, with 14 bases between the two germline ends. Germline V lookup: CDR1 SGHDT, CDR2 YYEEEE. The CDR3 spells CASHSGVGNTEAFF. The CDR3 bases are TGTGCCAGCCATTCAGGGGTAGGGAACACTGAAGCTTTCTTT.

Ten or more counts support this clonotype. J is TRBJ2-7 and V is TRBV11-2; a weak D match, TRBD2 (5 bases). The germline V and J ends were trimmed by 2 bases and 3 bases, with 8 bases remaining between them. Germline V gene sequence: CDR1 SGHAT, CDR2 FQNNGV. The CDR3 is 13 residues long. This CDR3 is CASSLSGSYEQYF. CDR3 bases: TGTGCCAGCAGCTTAAGCGGTAGCTACGAGCAGTACTTC.

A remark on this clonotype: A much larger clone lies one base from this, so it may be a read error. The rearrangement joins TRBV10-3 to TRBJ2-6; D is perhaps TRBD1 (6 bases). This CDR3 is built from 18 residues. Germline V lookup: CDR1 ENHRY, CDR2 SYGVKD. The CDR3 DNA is TGTGCCAGCAGTTACGGCCCCGGACAGTACCCTGGGGCCAACGTCCTGACTTTC. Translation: CASSYGPGQYPGANVLTF.

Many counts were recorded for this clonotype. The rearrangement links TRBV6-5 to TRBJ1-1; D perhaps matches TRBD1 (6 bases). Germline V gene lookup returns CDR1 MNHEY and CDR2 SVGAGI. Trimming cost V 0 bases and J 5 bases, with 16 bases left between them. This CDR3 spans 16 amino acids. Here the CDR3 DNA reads TGTGCCAGCAGTTACTCGATGGGCCGAGGGGGGACTGAAGCTTTCTTT. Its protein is CASSYSMGRGGTEAFF.

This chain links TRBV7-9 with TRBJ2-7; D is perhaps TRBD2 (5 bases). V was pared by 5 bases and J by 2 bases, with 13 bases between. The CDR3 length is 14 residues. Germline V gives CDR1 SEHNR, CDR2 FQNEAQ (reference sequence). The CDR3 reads CASSGSPPTYEQYF. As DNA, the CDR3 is TGTGCCAGCAGCGGGAGTCCTCCAACCTACGAGCAGTACTTC.

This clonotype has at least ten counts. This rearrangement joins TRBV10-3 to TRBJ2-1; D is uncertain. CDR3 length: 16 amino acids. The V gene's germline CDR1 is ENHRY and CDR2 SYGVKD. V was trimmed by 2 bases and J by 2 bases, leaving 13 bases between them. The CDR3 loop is CAISEDQNPPYNEQFF. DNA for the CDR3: TGTGCCATCAGTGAGGACCAGAATCCGCCCTACAATGAGCAGTTCTTC.